The clone carrying this T cell receptor (beta chain) was seen only a few times. Antigen: not known. The sample originates from a study of blood T cells in healthy people across ages. Study background: About one barcoded beta molecule per two T cells came from capture by template switching. Study conclusions and caveats: PBMCs went unsorted, and a conclusive naive versus antigen-experienced comparison was therefore prevented.

CDR3 length equals 12 residues. Germline V gene sequence: CDR1 SGHAT, CDR2 FQNNGV. Between the trimmed V and J ends, which lost 3 bases and 7 bases, there was a span of 9 bases. The use of a sample-barcoded 5' primer and a J-beta primer mix characterized a second PCR of roughly 7 to 11 cycles. TCRdb re-analysed the 5' RACE reads in MiXCR, keeping a single row per CDR3 protein. The top ten clones hold about a fifth of a sample with some 800,000 distinct CDR3 sequences, around two fifths of them seen once. Every participating donor contributed about 10 milliliters of peripheral blood through a draw. Extractions gave at least 5 micrograms of total RNA per sample.

Sequenced: blood. V and J are TRBV11-2 and TRBJ1-1; D uncertain. The clonotype comes from a man in his sixties in good health. The CDR3 nucleotides are TGTGCCAGCAGCTTCGACCCAGGTGAAGCTTTCTTT. This codes for CASSFDPGEAFF.